Listed below are T cell receptor beta chains from one sample, sequenced in a study of cytomegalovirus exposure and HLA in healthy donors. Libraries were prepared by immunoSEQ multiplex PCR; TCRdb keeps only in-frame clonotypes and omits some of them. The data show approximately 120,000 clones, roughly 82% seen once. Sample: PBMCs. The source is a woman between 55 and 75 years old in good health and CMV-seropositive. CDR3s include the opening cysteine and the closing phenylalanine or tryptophan. D genes are given only for firm matches. Size values are once, few and many counts, or a class for expanded clones, and some rows have none.

D	V	J	size	DNA	CDR3
-	TRBV4-1	TRBJ1-1	-	TGCGCCAGCAGCCAAGCGTCAGGGCGTGAAGCTTTCTTT	CASSQASGREAFF
TRBD1	TRBV5-1	TRBJ2-7	-	TGCGCCAGCAGCCACGGACAGGGCGCCTACGAGCAGTACTTC	CASSHGQGAYEQYF
-	TRBV6-6	TRBJ1-1	-	TGTGCCAGCAGCCCCCCACAGGGAACTGAAGCTTTCTTT	CASSPPQGTEAFF
TRBD1	TRBV12-5	TRBJ2-5	-	TGTGCTAGTGGAGACAGGGGGCGACGAGGAGAGACCCAGTACTTC	CASGDRGRRGETQYF
TRBD2	TRBV19	TRBJ2-1	-	TGTGCCAGCGCCGGGACTAGCGGCAACTCTGGGGCTGAGCAGTTCTTC	CASAGTSGNSGAEQFF
TRBD2	TRBV7-3	TRBJ2-1	-	TGTGCCAGCAGCCAAGGACTAGCGGGAGCCCATGAGCAGTTCTTC	CASSQGLAGAHEQFF
TRBD1	TRBV7-9	TRBJ1-2	-	TGTGCCAGCAGCCTGACAGGGGGGAGAGGCTACACCTTC	CASSLTGGRGYTF
-	TRBV7-6	TRBJ2-1	-	TGTGCCAGCAGCCCCGGGGTAGATAATCCGTTCTTC	CASSPGVDNPFF
-	TRBV4-3	TRBJ1-3	-	TGCGCCAGCAGCCAAGACATGCTTACGGGTGGAAACACCATATATTTT	CASSQDMLTGGNTIYF
TRBD2	TRBV16	TRBJ2-3	-	TGTGCCAGCAGCCCAAGTCTGGGACTAGCGGGAGATGCGCAGTATTTT	CASSPSLGLAGDAQYF
TRBD1	TRBV7-9	TRBJ1-2	-	TGTGCCAGCAGCTTATTGGACAGGGACGGCTACACCTTC	CASSLLDRDGYTF
TRBD2	TRBV27	TRBJ2-7	few	TGTGCCAGCCCTAGCGGGGGCCCTGCAGATCCGACCGAGCAGTACTTC	CASPSGGPADPTEQYF
TRBD2	TRBV6-6	TRBJ2-7	-	TGTGCCAGCAGTTTTCAAAAGGGGACTAGCGCTTACGAGCAGTACTTC	CASSFQKGTSAYEQYF
-	TRBV19	TRBJ1-5	-	TGTGCCAGTAGTGAGATACAGGGTATGGATCAGCCCCAGCATTTT	CASSEIQGMDQPQHF
TRBD1	TRBV4-2	TRBJ2-7	once	TGTGCCAGCAGCCAACCTTCGGGACAGGGAATCTACGAGCAGTACTTC	CASSQPSGQGIYEQYF
TRBD1	TRBV7-2	TRBJ1-2	-	TGTGCCAGCAGCTTAGGAGGGACAGGGGCGTATGGCTACACCTTC	CASSLGGTGAYGYTF
-	TRBV28	TRBJ2-3	few	TGTGCCAGCAGCGGGAGTGCGAGCACAGATACGCAGTATTTT	CASSGSASTDTQYF
-	TRBV19	TRBJ1-5	-	TGTGCCAGTAGTATAAGGGACACCAATCAGCCCCAGCATTTT	CASSIRDTNQPQHF
-	TRBV27	TRBJ1-1	-	TGTGCCAGCAGTTTCGCGCAGAACACTGAAGCTTTCTTT	CASSFAQNTEAFF
-	TRBV7-2	TRBJ1-3	-	TGTGCCAGCAGCCCCGGGACACTTACTACTGGAAACACCATATATTTT	CASSPGTLTTGNTIYF
TRBD1	TRBV7-8	TRBJ2-7	-	TGTGCCAGCAGCTCCCGTGACAGGGGATTACACTACGAGCAGTACTTC	CASSSRDRGLHYEQYF
-	TRBV6-6	TRBJ2-1	-	TGTGCCAGCAAGAGGGACAACAACTACAATGAGCAGTTCTTC	CASKRDNNYNEQFF
-	TRBV7-9	TRBJ2-7	-	TGTGCCAGCAGCCCCCGGGAAGCTAGCTCCTACGAGCAGTACTTC	CASSPREASSYEQYF
-	TRBV15	TRBJ1-3	-	TGTGCCACCAGCAGAGGAGGATTCTCTGGAAACACCATATATTTT	CATSRGGFSGNTIYF
-	TRBV2	TRBJ1-6	-	TGTGCCAGCAGGGTACAGGGTTCGTCCTATAATTCACCCCTCCACTTT	CASRVQGSSYNSPLHF
TRBD1	TRBV5-6	TRBJ2-1	-	TGTGCCAGCAGCTTGGCCGTGGACAGGGGTGCCTACAATGAGCAGTTCTTC	CASSLAVDRGAYNEQFF
TRBD2	TRBV7-9	TRBJ2-3	-	TGTGCCAGCAGCTTAATTCGGGGGGGCGCAGATACGCAGTATTTT	CASSLIRGGADTQYF
TRBD1	TRBV7-9	TRBJ1-4	-	TGTGCCAGCAGCCCCGTATTCCGGGACAGGGGGATCAGTGAAAAACTGTTTTTT	CASSPVFRDRGISEKLFF
TRBD1	TRBV6-5	TRBJ1-1	-	TGTGCCAGCAGCCCAGGACAGGGGAACACTGAAGCTTTCTTT	CASSPGQGNTEAFF
-	TRBV19	TRBJ2-7	-	TGTGCCAGTAGGGCTGGGGCAGGAAGGGAGCAGTACTTC	CASRAGAGREQYF
-	TRBV5-1	TRBJ1-2	-	TGCGCCAGCAGCGCACTACAGGAAAGATATGGCTACACCTTC	CASSALQERYGYTF
-	TRBV19	TRBJ1-1	-	TGTGCCAGTAGTATCCGGGGGACTGAAGCTTTCTTT	CASSIRGTEAFF
-	TRBV14	TRBJ2-1	-	TGTGCCAGCAGCCAAGAGTTCAGCTACAATGAGCAGTTCTTC	CASSQEFSYNEQFF
TRBD2	TRBV7-9	TRBJ2-5	-	TGTGCCAGCAGTCCTACGGGGGGGCAGAAAGAACAAGAGACCCAGTACTTC	CASSPTGGQKEQETQYF
-	TRBV13	TRBJ2-3	-	TGTGCCAGCAGCTCCCGGGATGCGTCAGATACGCAGTATTTT	CASSSRDASDTQYF
TRBD1	TRBV5-1	TRBJ2-7	-	TGCGCCAGCAGAGAGGGGGCTTCCTCCTACGAGCAGTACTTC	CASREGASSYEQYF
-	TRBV7-8	TRBJ2-1	-	TGTGCCAGCAGCTTAGGAGCCGGGTACAATGAGCAGTTCTTC	CASSLGAGYNEQFF
-	TRBV27	TRBJ1-2	-	TGTGCCAGCAGTTTAAGAGGGACTGGTGGCTACACCTTC	CASSLRGTGGYTF
TRBD2	TRBV25-1	TRBJ2-1	once	TGTGCCAGCAGTGAGGGACTAGCGGGGGGCTACAATGAGCAGTTCTTC	CASSEGLAGGYNEQFF
-	TRBV9	TRBJ1-4	-	TGTGCCAGCAGCGTAGGCCAGGGTAATGAAAAACTGTTTTTT	CASSVGQGNEKLFF
-	TRBV2	TRBJ1-2	-	TGTGCCAGCAAGGAGGAGCCGGTCATGGTCTATGGCTACACCTTC	CASKEEPVMVYGYTF
TRBD2	TRBV5-1	TRBJ2-7	-	TGCGCCAGCAGCGACCCTTCTAGCGGGAGTTCTGGGGAGCAGTACTTC	CASSDPSSGSSGEQYF
-	TRBV4-3	TRBJ2-1	-	TGCGCCAGCAGCCAAGAATTGCGAAGTGAGCAGTTCTTC	CASSQELRSEQFF
TRBD1	TRBV4-3	TRBJ1-3	few	TGCGCCAGCAGCTCTACCGGGACAGTCTCTGGAAACACCATATATTTT	CASSSTGTVSGNTIYF
TRBD1	TRBV4-3	TRBJ1-5	-	TGCGCCAGCAGCCAAACAGGGGTGCCCCCAATGAATCAGCCCCAGCATTTT	CASSQTGVPPMNQPQHF
-	TRBV11-2	TRBJ2-1	-	TGTGCCAGCAGCTCACCCGCCAGGGGGGAGAATGAGCAGTTCTTC	CASSSPARGENEQFF
TRBD2	TRBV30	TRBJ2-1	few	TGTGCCTGGAACGGCGGGACTACCTACAATGAGCAGTTCTTC	CAWNGGTTYNEQFF
TRBD2	TRBV5-1	TRBJ2-3	-	TGCGCCAGCAGCTTCCCGGCTAGCGGGGGGCGGGATACGCAGTATTTT	CASSFPASGGRDTQYF
-	TRBV6-5	TRBJ1-1	-	TGTGCCAGCACCAATACAGGGTTCTCCACTGAAGCTTTCTTT	CASTNTGFSTEAFF
-	TRBV6-1	TRBJ1-6	few	TGTGCCAGCAGGGTGATTATTGGCCAATCACCCCTCCACTTT	CASRVIIGQSPLHF
TRBD1	TRBV9	TRBJ2-1	few	TGTGCCAGCAGCACCGGACAGGGACGTTCCTACAATGAGCAGTTCTTC	CASSTGQGRSYNEQFF
TRBD1	TRBV5-1	TRBJ1-1	-	TGCGCCAGCAGCTTGGGACAGGGGGTTGAAGCTTTCTTT	CASSLGQGVEAFF
TRBD1	TRBV9	TRBJ1-2	-	TGTGCCAGCAGCGCGCAGGGGGCGGGTAGCTATGGCTACACCTTC	CASSAQGAGSYGYTF
-	TRBV7-9	TRBJ1-5	once	TGTGCCAGCAGCTTAGATTTGGGGCGGGGTCGGAATCAGCCCCAGCATTTT	CASSLDLGRGRNQPQHF
-	TRBV7-3	TRBJ1-2	-	TGTGCCAGCAGCTTAAACCCCGGGACTCAGAGGGGTGGCTACACCTTC	CASSLNPGTQRGGYTF
-	TRBV27	TRBJ1-3	-	TGTGCCAGCAGTGCCCAGGGAACTGGAAACACCATATATTTT	CASSAQGTGNTIYF
TRBD1	TRBV2	TRBJ1-2	few	TGCGCCAGCAGTCCCGGGACAGGGACCTATGGCTACACCTTC	CASSPGTGTYGYTF
-	TRBV11-3	TRBJ2-1	-	TGTGCCAGCAGCTCCCGGTCCAAAGCGTCCTTGAATGAGCAGTTCTTC	CASSSRSKASLNEQFF
-	TRBV7-2	TRBJ1-2	-	TGTGCCAGCAGCCATTATGTGGAGACCTATGGCTACACCTTC	CASSHYVETYGYTF
TRBD1	TRBV2	TRBJ1-2	-	TGTGCCAGCAGTGCCGACAGGGACGAAAGCTACACCTTC	CASSADRDESYTF